The T cell receptor (beta chain) described here comes from a study of tumor-infiltrating lymphocytes in oesophageal squamous cell carcinoma. TCRdb re-called the PCR reads through MiXCR, storing one row per CDR3 protein. The sample lists 15,000 to 25,000 distinct CDR3 sequences; around 39% were seen once. Germline V CDR1 and CDR2: MDHEN, SYDVKM. The CDR3 is made up of 15 amino acids. The TCR originated in a male donor with esophageal squamous cell carcinoma. The chain recombines TRBV28 with TRBJ2-1, with 7 bases identical to TRBD2. The last part of the DNA fits TRBJ2-7 better; the J call may be wrong. Sequencing was performed on esophageal tumor tissue. Here the CDR3 DNA reads TGTGCCAGCAGAAATAGCGGGCTACAAGGCTACGAGCAGTACTTC. Translating gives CASRNSGLQGYEQYF.